This T cell receptor beta chain was retrieved from a study of identifying expanded T cells in peripheral blood. Study-wide results and caveats: Clone count variance between roughly 2-week samples rose with total template count.

This CDR3 contains 14 residues. Trimming pared 0 bases from V and 4 bases from J, leaving 10 bases between. Germline V gene lookup returns CDR1 SGHTS and CDR2 YDEGEE. The table came from immunoSEQ multiplex PCR; TCRdb's copy has only in-frame clones and leaves some out. Of tens of thousands of clones in the sample, about 88% are singletons; the top ten hold approximately 4.5%. As concerns this clone: What it recognizes is unknown.

This chain joins TRBV5-8 and TRBJ1-2; D call uncertain. The sample was blood. This TCR was sampled from a person between 18 and 75 years old in good health. CDR3 sequence (DNA): TGTGCCAGCAGCTTGGCAGAGAACTTCTATGGCTACACCTTC. This translates into CASSLAENFYGYTF.